These 20 T cell receptor beta chains were all obtained from the same sample, sequenced in a study of blood T cell repertoires in COVID-19. Some clones are missing from TCRdb's copy, which holds only in-frame ones; the method was immunoSEQ multiplex PCR. Here the sample spans approximately 100,000 clones, around 87% being singletons. Specimen: peripheral blood. Receptor source: a man aged 50-60 years with acute or convalescent COVID-19.

This clone has only a few counts. Written as DNA, the CDR3 is TGTGCCAGTAGTCCCCGGGAACTAGCGGGAAAAGAGACCCAGTACTTC. Its translation is CASSPRELAGKETQYF. This chain connects TRBV19 to TRBJ2-5; 10 bases are a match to TRBD2. The V and J ends lost 5 bases and 3 bases, in that order; junction bases with no gene match: 9. The germline CDR1 and CDR2 sequences are LNHDA and SQIVND (reference sequence). The CDR3 loop spans 16 amino acids.

The rearrangement uses TRBV7-9 and TRBJ1-1; D may be TRBD1 (6 bases). With 7 bases removed from V and 5 bases from J, the gap between germline ends came to 20 bases. Germline-derived CDR1 and CDR2 are SEHNR and FQNEAQ (reference sequence). CDR3 length equals 15 residues. CDR3 protein: CASTVLGGLGTEAFF. CDR3 sequence (DNA): TGTGCCAGCACCGTATTGGGGGGGCTGGGTACTGAAGCTTTCTTT.

In DNA, the CDR3 is TGTGCCAGCAGTCTCGAGCAAGCCGCCGGGGAGCTGTTTTTT. It translates to CASSLEQAAGELFF. The chain carries TRBV6-5 and TRBJ2-2, with D hard to call. Trimming pared 5 bases from V and 6 bases from J, leaving 13 bases between. The germline V gene has CDR1 MNHEY and CDR2 SVGAGI. The CDR3 runs to 14 residues.

The count of this clone is one. The chain couples TRBV14 to TRBJ1-3; D gene uncertain. CDR1 and CDR2 (germline): SGHDN, FVKESK. V was cut by 3 bases and J by 7 bases, with 13 bases left in between. CDR3 size: 14 residues. Here the CDR3 reads CASSHAARRNTIYF. DNA of the CDR3: TGTGCCAGCAGCCACGCAGCTCGGAGGAACACCATATATTTT.

The chain combines TRBV6-6 with TRBJ2-1; TRBD2 matches at 9 bases. The trim removed 5 bases at V and 6 bases at J, leaving 8 bases unmatched. The V gene's germline CDR1 is MNHNY and CDR2 SVGAGI (reference sequence). The CDR3 runs 15 residues. The CDR3 region has the DNA TGTGCCAGCAGTGACGGGACTAGCCCCTCCAATGAGCAGTTCTTC. Amino acids: CASSDGTSPSNEQFF.

V is TRBV28 and J is TRBJ2-7; TRBD1 matches at 11 bases. This CDR3 is 15 amino acids long. The J segment lost 5 bases and the V segment lost 6 bases, leaving 9 bases of the junction unmatched. Germline V CDR1 and CDR2: MDHEN, SYDVKM. The DNA of the CDR3 is TGTGCCAGCAGCCCCATTAGGACAGGGGGCGACGAGCAGTACTTC. Translation gives CASSPIRTGGDEQYF.

This clone has a single count. The rearrangement joins TRBV5-5 to TRBJ2-2; weak D call: TRBD2 (5 bases). Germline V lookup: CDR1 SGHKS, CDR2 YYEKEE (reference sequence). Trimming shortened V by 2 bases and J by 5 bases, and 10 bases separated the two germline ends. The CDR3 runs to 14 residues. CDR3 bases: TGTGCCAGCAGCTTCGGGATTGGGACCGGGGAGCTGTTTTTT. Translation gives CASSFGIGTGELFF.

V is TRBV19 and J is TRBJ2-7; 9 bases align to TRBD2. J gave up 5 bases and V 4 bases, and 3 bases lay outside the gene matches. Per germline, CDR1 LNHDA and CDR2 SQIVND (reference sequence). CDR3 length: 13 amino acids. The CDR3 region has the DNA TGTGCCAGTAGTAAGACTAGCGGCAACGAGCAGTACTTC. Residues: CASSKTSGNEQYF. The whole variable domain, remainder taken from reference TRBV19 and TRBJ2-7, is DGGITQSPKYLFRKEGQNVTLSCEQNLNHDAMYWYRQDPGQGLRLIYYSQIVNDFQKGDIAEGYSVSREKKESFPLTVTSAQKNPTAFYLCASSKTSGNEQYFGPGTRLTVT.

Only one count was recorded for this clone. V is TRBV28 and J is TRBJ2-1; 8 bases line up with TRBD2. The CDR3 sequence is 17 residues long. CDR1 and CDR2 (germline): MDHEN, SYDVKM. The J segment lost 8 bases and the V segment lost 1 base, leaving 13 bases of the junction unmatched. The CDR3 region has the DNA TGTGCCAGCAGTTTATCCCCACCGGGACTAGGGGTGGATGAGCAGTTCTTC. Amino acids: CASSLSPPGLGVDEQFF.

The chain combines TRBV29-1 with TRBJ2-3; D possibly corresponds to TRBD1 (5 bases). Trimming removed 4 bases from V and 0 bases from J, with 8 bases in between. This CDR3 comprises 13 residues. Germline loops: CDR1 SQVTM, CDR2 ANQGSEA. This CDR3 reads CSVGTGSTDTQYF. The CDR3 DNA sequence: TGCAGCGTTGGTACAGGTAGCACAGATACGCAGTATTTT.

The chain recombines TRBV19 with TRBJ1-2; D is uncertain. Germline CDR1 and CDR2: LNHDA and SQIVND (reference sequence). Trimming stripped 3 bases from V and 9 bases from J, with 17 bases between. The CDR3 spans 14 residues. The CDR3 is CASSIKSGSSSYTF. The DNA of the CDR3 is TGTGCCAGTAGTATTAAGTCGGGGAGTAGTAGCTACACCTTC.

This chain uses TRBV5-1 with TRBJ2-5; 10 nucleotides match TRBD1. Per the germline V gene, CDR1 is SGHRS and CDR2 is YFSETQ. V shed 4 bases, J shed 2 bases, and the junction held 8 bases outside the gene matches. The CDR3 covers 16 residues. The CDR3 reads CASSGKTGGGQETQYF. The DNA of the CDR3 is TGCGCCAGCAGCGGGAAGACAGGGGGCGGGCAAGAGACCCAGTACTTC. The full variable domain, rest sourced from reference TRBV5-1 and TRBJ2-5, is KAGVTQTPRYLIKTRGQQVTLSCSPISGHRSVSWYQQTPGQGLQFLFEYFSETQRNKGNFPGRFSGRQFSNSRSEMNVSTLELGDSALYLCASSGKTGGGQETQYFGPGTRLLVL.

This clone was recorded a few times. The chain employs TRBV24-1 and TRBJ2-6; TRBD1 might be the D (5 bases). The length of the CDR3 is 16 residues. Germline CDR1 and CDR2: KGHDR and SFDVKD. V dropped 9 bases and J dropped 1 base, with 15 bases sitting between them. The CDR3 loop reads CATSPDTMSGANVLTF. DNA of the CDR3: TGTGCCACCTCACCGGACACCATGTCTGGGGCCAACGTCCTGACTTTC.

The chain has TRBV27 and TRBJ2-1; D is undetermined. Trimming took off 3 bases at V and 3 bases at J, with 6 bases between the two ends. Germline lookup yields CDR1 MNHEY and CDR2 SMNVEV (reference sequence). This CDR3 region has 13 residues. The CDR3 DNA is TGTGCCAGCAGTTTGCCAGGCTACAATGAGCAGTTCTTC. It codes for CASSLPGYNEQFF.

The chain combines TRBV28 with TRBJ2-4; 12 bases match TRBD2. The CDR3 is made up of 16 amino acids. The V segment lost 4 bases and the J segment 1 base; nucleotides outside the gene matches: 2. Germline V gene sequence: CDR1 MDHEN, CDR2 SYDVKM. CDR3 sequence: CASSSGTSGAKNIQYF. As DNA, the CDR3 is TGTGCCAGCAGTTCAGGGACTAGCGGGGCCAAAAACATTCAGTACTTC.

The gene calls are TRBV9 and TRBJ1-1; D may be TRBD1 (6 bases). Germline V lookup: CDR1 SGDLS, CDR2 YYNGEE. V lost 4 bases to trimming and J lost 7 bases, with 14 bases between them. The CDR3 totals 13 residues. CDR3 sequence reads: CASSRRTDFEAFF. The CDR3 DNA follows: TGTGCCAGCAGCCGTAGGACAGATTTTGAAGCTTTCTTT.

The rearrangement joins TRBV7-9 to TRBJ1-1; weak D call: TRBD1 (6 bases). CDR3 length: 16 residues. Trimming left V 2 bases short and J 0 bases short, with 13 bases between. CDR1 and CDR2 (germline): SEHNR, FQNEAQ (reference sequence). The CDR3 region is CASSLLGAPMNTEAFF. The CDR3 DNA reads TGTGCCAGCAGCTTATTGGGGGCCCCAATGAACACTGAAGCTTTCTTT.

This clone was found once. The chain's CDR3 is CSVGNEGAGKQFF. In DNA, the CDR3 is TGCAGCGTTGGGAACGAGGGGGCGGGGAAGCAGTTCTTC. The chain uses TRBV29-1 and TRBJ2-1; D may be TRBD1 (7 bases). CDR1 is SQVTM, CDR2 ANQGSEA, per germline. V dropped 4 bases and J dropped 11 bases, with 18 bases sitting between them. This CDR3 comprises 13 residues.

The chain carries TRBV4-2 and TRBJ2-2; 9 bases agree with TRBD2. This CDR3 has 17 amino acids. V was pared by 0 bases and J by 0 bases, with 2 bases of the junction left unmatched. CDR1 LGHNA and CDR2 YNFKEQ come from the germline V gene. CDR3 in DNA: TGTGCCAGCAGCCAAGATCTAGCGGGATCGAACACCGGGGAGCTGTTTTTT. Protein product: CASSQDLAGSNTGELFF.

The chain joins TRBV24-1 to TRBJ2-1; 11 bases fit TRBD2. The V gene end was trimmed by 3 bases and the J gene end by 8 bases; junction bases not matched to a gene: 8. The CDR3 consists of 16 residues. The germline V gene encodes CDR1 KGHDR and CDR2 SFDVKD. The CDR3 here is CATSDALAGEFDEQFF. In nucleotides, the CDR3 is TGTGCCACCAGTGATGCACTAGCGGGAGAGTTTGATGAGCAGTTCTTC.